This T cell receptor beta chain was sequenced for a study of blood T cell repertoires in COVID-19. TCRdb keeps only in-frame clones here, not all; method: immunoSEQ multiplex PCR. The sample lists 200,000 to 300,000 clones; around nine tenths were seen once. This CDR3 has 18 residues. Germline V gives CDR1 SGDLS, CDR2 YYNGEE. With 0 bases removed from V and 4 bases from J, the gap between germline ends came to 22 bases. This receptor was obtained from a man aged 35-49 years who had recovered from COVID-19. Sample: peripheral blood. The rearrangement joins TRBV9 to TRBJ1-1; possibly TRBD1 for D (5 bases). The CDR3 sequence is CASSVVSSTGVRGTEAFF. The CDR3 nucleotides are TGTGCCAGCAGCGTAGTATCTTCGACGGGGGTACGGGGCACTGAAGCTTTCTTT.